A selection of T cell receptor beta chains follows, all from one sample in a study of T cell repertoires in cytomegalovirus infection. TCRdb re-analysed the reads in MiXCR, keeping a single row per CDR3 protein. The repertoire holds about 50,000 distinct CDR3 sequences, less than 20% seen once, with roughly 78% in the top ten. Their antigens remain unidentified. The sample was CD8+ T cells from cultured PBMCs, taken from culture after CMV antigen stimulation. These receptors all stem from a human donor in good health (CMV status not recorded). Some clones in this sample may be carry-over from other donors' samples. Each CDR3 is given with its conserved first and last residue. Each record gives: CDR3 protein, CDR3 DNA, J gene, clone size, D gene, V gene. The D gene is left open where the match is weak. Not every row has a clone size; where given, it reads once, few, many or a size class.

CASRGTVYEQYF	TGTGCCAGCAGGGGGACAGTGTACGAGCAGTACTTC	TRBJ2-7	few	TRBD1	TRBV2
CASSLAFGAGGNQPQHF	TGTGCCAGCAGCTTAGCTTTCGGGGCTGGGGGCAATCAGCCCCAGCATTTT	TRBJ1-5	many	NA	TRBV7-2
CASSLLDREINQPQHF	TGTGCCAGCAGCTTACTTGACAGGGAGATCAATCAGCCCCAGCATTTT	TRBJ1-5	few	TRBD1	TRBV7-2
CASSPGGGRTDTQYF	TGTGCCAGCAGCCCTGGCGGGGGACGCACAGATACGCAGTATTTT	TRBJ2-3	few	TRBD2	TRBV7-3
CASSLPGQGAGYTF	TGCGCCAGCAGCCTTCCGGGACAGGGGGCAGGCTACACCTTC	TRBJ1-2	NA	TRBD1	TRBV5-1
CASSLIGRGQEGQYF	TGTGCCAGCAGTTTAATTGGCAGGGGCCAAGAAGGGCAGTACTTC	TRBJ2-7	NA	NA	TRBV28
CASSLAPGQGNTGELFF	TGTGCCAGCAGCTTAGCACCGGGACAGGGAAACACCGGGGAGCTGTTTTTT	TRBJ2-2	medium-sized	TRBD1	TRBV7-2
CASTPGPGKAADQRQPQHF	TGTGCCAGCACGCCGGGGCCGGGAAAGGCAGCAGACCAACGGCAGCCCCAGCATTTT	TRBJ1-5	NA	NA	TRBV6-2/TRBV6-3
CASSLVSWGEQYF	TGTGCTAGCAGCTTAGTTTCCTGGGGAGAGCAGTACTTC	TRBJ2-7	NA	NA	TRBV7-7
CASSTAGTMTDTQYF	TGTGCCAGCAGCACCGCAGGGACTATGACAGATACGCAGTATTTT	TRBJ2-3	few	TRBD2	TRBV7-8
CASSRDRGGDEQYF	TGTGCCAGCAGCCGGGACAGGGGGGGAGACGAGCAGTACTTC	TRBJ2-7	NA	TRBD1	TRBV6-6
CATLIGTGVTGELFF	TGTGCCACCCTCATCGGGACAGGAGTAACCGGGGAGCTGTTTTTT	TRBJ2-2	NA	TRBD1	TRBV6-2/TRBV6-3
CASSQETYPYEQYF	TGCGCCAGCAGCCAAGAAACGTATCCCTACGAGCAGTACTTC	TRBJ2-7	few	NA	TRBV4-1
CASSQRAGTSNEQFF	TGTGCCAGCAGCCAGCGGGCAGGGACCTCCAATGAGCAGTTCTTC	TRBJ2-1	few	NA	TRBV7-8
CASSFGGYAEAFF	TGTGCCAGCAGTTTTGGGGGCTACGCTGAAGCTTTCTTT	TRBJ1-1	NA	NA	TRBV27
CASSPPEMGRHYGYTF	TGTGCCAGCTCACCACCGGAAATGGGACGGCACTATGGCTACACCTTC	TRBJ1-2	NA	NA	TRBV18
CASALTGAPNTEAFF	TGTGCTAGTGCCTTGACAGGGGCCCCGAACACTGAAGCTTTCTTT	TRBJ1-1	few	TRBD1	TRBV12-5
CASSSGGDTEAFF	TGTGCCAGCAGCTCTGGTGGGGACACTGAAGCTTTCTTT	TRBJ1-1	few	NA	TRBV7-6
CASSSTGFTDTQYF	TGTGCCAGCAGTTCTACAGGGTTTACAGATACGCAGTATTTT	TRBJ2-3	few	NA	TRBV7-9
CATHRGGDEQFF	TGTGCCACTCACCGGGGGGGTGATGAGCAGTTCTTC	TRBJ2-1	NA	TRBD2	TRBV10-3
CASRGGQSNKNIQYF	TGTGCCAGCAGGGGAGGACAGAGCAACAAAAACATTCAGTACTTC	TRBJ2-4	NA	NA	TRBV28
CASSRSDGITDTQYF	TGTGCCAGCAGCCGGAGCGACGGGATCACAGATACGCAGTATTTT	TRBJ2-3	NA	NA	TRBV7-8
CASSLDGTDTQYF	TGTGCCAGCAGCTTAGACGGCACAGATACGCAGTATTTT	TRBJ2-3	NA	NA	TRBV7-8
CASSISGTSGNEQFF	TGTGCCAGCAGCATCTCCGGGACTAGCGGCAATGAGCAGTTCTTC	TRBJ2-1	NA	TRBD2	TRBV7-8
CASSPEGPWEKLFF	TGCGCCAGCAGCCCGGAGGGACCTTGGGAAAAACTGTTTTTT	TRBJ1-4	NA	NA	TRBV5-1
CASRSDFNEQFF	TGTGCCAGCAGGTCCGACTTCAATGAGCAGTTCTTC	TRBJ2-1	NA	NA	TRBV27
CASSFGQEYSYEQYF	TGTGCCAGCAGCTTTGGACAGGAATACTCCTACGAGCAGTACTTC	TRBJ2-7	NA	TRBD1	TRBV11-2
CASSQTSGLTDTQYF	TGTGCCAGCAGCCAGACTAGCGGGCTGACAGATACGCAGTATTTT	TRBJ2-3	NA	TRBD2	TRBV7-9
CASSSQGAEAFF	TGTGCCAGCAGCTCACAGGGTGCTGAAGCTTTCTTT	TRBJ1-1	NA	NA	TRBV7-9
CASSLGVGSYEQYF	TGTGCCAGCAGTTTAGGGGTCGGATCCTACGAGCAGTACTTC	TRBJ2-7	NA	NA	TRBV28
CASSYSAGNSPLHF	TGTGCCAGCAGTTACTCGGCCGGGAATTCACCCCTCCACTTT	TRBJ1-6	few	NA	TRBV6-8
CASSNIRGPSPYGYTF	TGTGCCAGCAGCAACATCCGGGGGCCTTCCCCCTATGGCTACACCTTC	TRBJ1-2	NA	NA	TRBV12-3/TRBV12-4
CASRDRFSNQPQHF	TGTGCCAGCAGGGACAGGTTTAGCAATCAGCCCCAGCATTTT	TRBJ1-5	few	TRBD1	TRBV28
CASSYLAGSYEQYF	TGTGCCAGCAGTTACCTAGCGGGAAGCTACGAGCAGTACTTC	TRBJ2-7	NA	TRBD2	TRBV6-2/TRBV6-3
CASSLDRRGNTEAFF	TGTGCCAGCAGCTTAGATCGGAGGGGAAACACTGAAGCTTTCTTT	TRBJ1-1	NA	NA	TRBV11-2
CASTSVRQYSNQPQHF	NA	TRBJ1-5	NA	NA	TRBV19
CASSADWEAFF	TGTGCCAGCAGTGCGGACTGGGAAGCTTTCTTT	TRBJ1-1	NA	NA	TRBV12-3/TRBV12-4
CASSVPRDDELGETQYF	TGTGCCAGCAGCGTTCCGAGGGACGATGAGTTAGGAGAGACCCAGTACTTC	TRBJ2-5	NA	NA	TRBV7-8
CASSEEGVGFNSPLHF	TGTGCCAGCAGTGAGGAGGGAGTGGGGTTTAATTCACCCCTCCACTTT	TRBJ1-6	NA	NA	TRBV6-1
CASSLTQNNEQFF	TGTGCCAGCAGCTTAACTCAGAACAATGAGCAGTTCTTC	TRBJ2-1	NA	NA	TRBV7-6
CASSSQGPGQPQHF	TGTGCCAGCAGCTCACAGGGGCCGGGACAGCCCCAGCATTTT	TRBJ1-5	few	TRBD1	TRBV5-6
CASSLRRGPFF	TGTGCCAGCAGCTTAAGGAGGGGCCCGTTCTTC	TRBJ2-1	few	NA	TRBV7-9
CASSLLGGQPNSPLHF	TGTGCCAGCAGCTTATTGGGCGGACAGCCGAATTCACCCCTCCACTTT	TRBJ1-6	few	NA	TRBV7-6
CASSLGQGIGYTF	TGTGCCAGCAGTTTGGGTCAGGGAATTGGCTACACCTTC	TRBJ1-2	NA	NA	TRBV12-3/TRBV12-4
CASSQDLGSGANVLTF	TGCGCCAGCAGCCAAGATCTAGGGTCTGGGGCCAACGTCCTGACTTTC	TRBJ2-6	many	NA	TRBV4-3
CASSVGQGYGYTF	TGTGCCAGCAGCGTGGGACAGGGTTATGGCTACACCTTC	TRBJ1-2	many	TRBD1	TRBV7-2
CASSLSGEQPQHF	TGTGCCAGCAGCTTAAGTGGCGAACAGCCCCAGCATTTT	TRBJ1-5	few	NA	TRBV7-2
CASSGRTGSTDTQYF	TGTGCCAGCAGTGGTAGGACAGGGAGCACAGATACGCAGTATTTT	TRBJ2-3	NA	TRBD1	TRBV6-1
CASSFPTSGAADTQYF	TGTGCCAGCAGCTTCCCGACTAGCGGGGCTGCAGATACGCAGTATTTT	TRBJ2-3	many	TRBD2	TRBV7-8
CASSVGRVLDAEAFF	TGTGCCAGCAGTGTGGGGAGGGTTTTAGACGCTGAAGCTTTCTTT	TRBJ1-1	few	NA	TRBV6-1
CASSSSKGGAYGYTF	TGCGCCAGCAGCTCTTCTAAAGGAGGGGCCTATGGCTACACCTTC	TRBJ1-2	few	NA	TRBV4-1
CASSSLNTIYF	TGTGCCAGCAGCTCCCTGAACACCATATATTTT	TRBJ1-3	few	NA	TRBV7-2
CASSVDGSGEQYF	TGTGCCAGCAGCGTAGACGGGTCGGGTGAGCAGTACTTC	TRBJ2-7	many	NA	TRBV9
CASTPTGPRTDTQYF	TGTGCCAGCACTCCAACGGGGCCGCGCACAGATACGCAGTATTTT	TRBJ2-3	NA	NA	TRBV6-1
CASSLGTGQPQHF	TGTGCCAGCAGTTTAGGAACCGGTCAGCCCCAGCATTTT	TRBJ1-5	few	NA	TRBV27
CASSFPRTDKTEAFF	TGTGCCAGCAGCTTCCCGCGGACCGATAAGACTGAAGCTTTCTTT	TRBJ1-1	NA	NA	TRBV7-2
CASSPPWGGNNIQYF	TGTGCCAGCAGTCCTCCGTGGGGGGGAAATAACATTCAGTACTTC	TRBJ2-4	few	TRBD2	TRBV12-3/TRBV12-4
CASSLLLQGADTEAFF	TGTGCCAGCAGCCTCCTTCTACAGGGGGCTGACACTGAAGCTTTCTTT	TRBJ1-1	NA	TRBD1	TRBV7-6